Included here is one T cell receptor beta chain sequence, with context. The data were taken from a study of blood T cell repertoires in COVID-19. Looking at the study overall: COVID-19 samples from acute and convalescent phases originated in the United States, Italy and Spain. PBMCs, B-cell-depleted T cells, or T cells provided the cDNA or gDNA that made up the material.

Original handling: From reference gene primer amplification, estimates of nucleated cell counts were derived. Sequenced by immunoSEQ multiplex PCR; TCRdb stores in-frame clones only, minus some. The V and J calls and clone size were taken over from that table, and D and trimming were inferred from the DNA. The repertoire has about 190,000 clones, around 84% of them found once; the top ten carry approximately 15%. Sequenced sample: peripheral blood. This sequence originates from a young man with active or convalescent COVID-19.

The CDR3 sequence: CATSRGGTRGSNQPQHF. CDR3 DNA: TGTGCCACCAGCAGGGGCGGGACCCGGGGAAGCAATCAGCCCCAGCATTTT. This chain uses TRBV15 with TRBJ1-5; D perhaps matches TRBD1 (5 bases). The V end was cut by 3 bases, the J end by 1 base, with 16 bases between. The CDR3 is 17 residues long. Germline assignment: CDR1 LNHNV and CDR2 YYDKDF (reference sequence).